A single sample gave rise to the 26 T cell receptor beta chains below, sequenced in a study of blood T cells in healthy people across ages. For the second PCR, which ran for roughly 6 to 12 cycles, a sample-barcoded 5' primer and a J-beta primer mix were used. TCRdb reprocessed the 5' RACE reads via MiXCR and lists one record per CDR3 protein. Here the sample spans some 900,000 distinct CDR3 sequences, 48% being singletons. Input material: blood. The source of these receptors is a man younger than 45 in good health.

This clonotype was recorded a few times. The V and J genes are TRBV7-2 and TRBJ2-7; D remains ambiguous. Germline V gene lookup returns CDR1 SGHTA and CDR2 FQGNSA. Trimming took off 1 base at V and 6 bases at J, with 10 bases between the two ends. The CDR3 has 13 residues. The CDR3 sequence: CASSLEGNREQYF. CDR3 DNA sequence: TGTGCCAGCAGCTTAGAAGGTAATCGCGAGCAGTACTTC.

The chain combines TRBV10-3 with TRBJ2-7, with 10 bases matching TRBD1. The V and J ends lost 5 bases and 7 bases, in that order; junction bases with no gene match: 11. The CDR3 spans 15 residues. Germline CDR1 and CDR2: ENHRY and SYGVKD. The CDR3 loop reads CAISSDGTGVGEQYF. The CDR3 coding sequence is TGTGCCATCAGTTCGGACGGGACAGGGGTGGGGGAGCAGTACTTC.

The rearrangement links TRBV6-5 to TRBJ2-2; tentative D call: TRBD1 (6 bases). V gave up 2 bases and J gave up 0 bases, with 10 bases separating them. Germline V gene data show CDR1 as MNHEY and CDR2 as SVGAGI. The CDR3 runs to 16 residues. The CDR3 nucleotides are TGTGCCAGCAGTTACCAGACAGGAACGAACACCGGGGAGCTGTTTTTT. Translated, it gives CASSYQTGTNTGELFF.

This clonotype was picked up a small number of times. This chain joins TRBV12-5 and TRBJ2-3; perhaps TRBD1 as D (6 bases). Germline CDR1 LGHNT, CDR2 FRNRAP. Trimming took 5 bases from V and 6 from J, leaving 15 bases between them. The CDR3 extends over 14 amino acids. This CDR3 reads CASGPGQKSDTQYF. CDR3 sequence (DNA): TGTGCTAGTGGTCCAGGACAGAAATCGGATACGCAGTATTTT.

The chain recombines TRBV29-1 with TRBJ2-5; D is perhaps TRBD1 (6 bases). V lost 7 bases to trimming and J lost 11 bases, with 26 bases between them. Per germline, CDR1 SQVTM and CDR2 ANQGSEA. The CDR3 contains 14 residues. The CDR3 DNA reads TGCAGCGGGCGAAGGACAGTCGATGGGGGTGAGCAGTACTTC. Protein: CSGRRTVDGGEQYF.

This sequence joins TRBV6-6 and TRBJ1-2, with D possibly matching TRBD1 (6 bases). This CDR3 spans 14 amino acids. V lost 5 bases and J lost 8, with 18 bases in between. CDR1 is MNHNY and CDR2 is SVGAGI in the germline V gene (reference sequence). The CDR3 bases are TGTGCCAGCAGTGCGGCCGCGGGGGGCGGAGGCTACACCTTC. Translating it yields CASSAAAGGGGYTF.

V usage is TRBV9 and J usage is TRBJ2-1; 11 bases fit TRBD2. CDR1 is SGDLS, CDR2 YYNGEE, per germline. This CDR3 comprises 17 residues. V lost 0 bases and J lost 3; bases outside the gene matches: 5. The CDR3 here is CASSVEPTSGSYNEQFF. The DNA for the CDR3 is TGTGCCAGCAGCGTAGAACCAACTAGCGGGAGCTACAATGAGCAGTTCTTC.

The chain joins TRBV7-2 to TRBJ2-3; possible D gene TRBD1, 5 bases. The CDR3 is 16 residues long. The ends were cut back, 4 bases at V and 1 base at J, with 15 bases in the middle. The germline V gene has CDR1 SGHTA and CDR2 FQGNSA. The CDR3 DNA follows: TGTGCCAGCAGCTCTCAGGGTGGAAGGGGCACAGATACGCAGTATTTT. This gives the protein CASSSQGGRGTDTQYF.

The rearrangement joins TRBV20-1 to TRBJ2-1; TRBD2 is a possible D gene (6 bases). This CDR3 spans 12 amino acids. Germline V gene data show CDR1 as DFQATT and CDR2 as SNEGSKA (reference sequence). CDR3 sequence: CRAVQGGNEQFF. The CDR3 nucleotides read TGCAGGGCCGTGCAGGGAGGCAATGAGCAGTTCTTC.

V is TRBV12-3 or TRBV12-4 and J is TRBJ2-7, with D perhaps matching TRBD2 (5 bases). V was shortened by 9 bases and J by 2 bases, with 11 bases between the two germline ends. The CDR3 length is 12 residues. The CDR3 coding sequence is TGTGCCAGTTCCGTCGGGGCCTACGAGCAGTACTTC. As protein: CASSVGAYEQYF.

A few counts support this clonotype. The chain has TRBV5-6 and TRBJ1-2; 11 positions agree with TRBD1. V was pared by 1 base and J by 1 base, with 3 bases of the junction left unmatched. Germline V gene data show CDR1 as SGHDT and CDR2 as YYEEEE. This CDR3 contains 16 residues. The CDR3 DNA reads TGTGCCAGCAGCTTGAGGGGGACAGGGGGTAACTATGGCTACACCTTC. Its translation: CASSLRGTGGNYGYTF.

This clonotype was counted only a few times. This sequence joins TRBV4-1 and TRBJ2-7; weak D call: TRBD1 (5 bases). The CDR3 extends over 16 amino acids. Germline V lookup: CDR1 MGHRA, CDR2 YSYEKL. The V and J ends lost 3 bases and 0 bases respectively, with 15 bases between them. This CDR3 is CASSQGRQPSSYEQYF. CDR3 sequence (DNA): TGCGCCAGCAGCCAGGGCCGACAGCCCTCCTCCTACGAGCAGTACTTC.

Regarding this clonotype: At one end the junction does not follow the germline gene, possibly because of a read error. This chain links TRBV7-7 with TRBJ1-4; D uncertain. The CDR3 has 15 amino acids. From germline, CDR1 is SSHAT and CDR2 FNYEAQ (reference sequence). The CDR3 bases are TGTGCTAGCAGCTTAGCCCCAGCAACTAATGAAAAACTGTTTTTT. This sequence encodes CASSLAPATNEKLFF.

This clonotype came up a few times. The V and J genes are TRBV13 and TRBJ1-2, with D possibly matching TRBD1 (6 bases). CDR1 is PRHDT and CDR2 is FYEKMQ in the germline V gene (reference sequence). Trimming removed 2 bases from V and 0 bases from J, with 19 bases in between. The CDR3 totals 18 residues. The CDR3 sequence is CASSLLSGGGPTNYGYTF. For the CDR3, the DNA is TGTGCCAGCAGCTTATTATCGGGCGGGGGGCCCACTAACTATGGCTACACCTTC. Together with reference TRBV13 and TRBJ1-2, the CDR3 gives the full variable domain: AAGVIQSPRHLIKEKRETATLKCYPIPRHDTVYWYQQGPGQDPQFLISFYEKMQSDKGSIPDRFSAQQFSDYHSELNMSSLELGDSALYFCASSLLSGGGPTNYGYTFGSGTRLTVV.

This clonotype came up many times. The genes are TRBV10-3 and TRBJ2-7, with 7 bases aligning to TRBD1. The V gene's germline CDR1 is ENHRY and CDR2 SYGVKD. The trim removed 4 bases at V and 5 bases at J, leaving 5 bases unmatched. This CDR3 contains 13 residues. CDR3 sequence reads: CAISGRQGHEQYF. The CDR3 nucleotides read TGTGCCATCAGTGGGAGACAGGGTCACGAGCAGTACTTC.

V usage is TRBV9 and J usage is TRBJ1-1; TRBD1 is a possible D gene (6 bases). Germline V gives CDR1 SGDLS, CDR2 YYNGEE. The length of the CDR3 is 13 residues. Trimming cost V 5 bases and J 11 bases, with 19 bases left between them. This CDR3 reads CASRPTLQGTAFF. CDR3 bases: TGTGCCAGCAGGCCGACACTCCAGGGGACGGCTTTCTTT.

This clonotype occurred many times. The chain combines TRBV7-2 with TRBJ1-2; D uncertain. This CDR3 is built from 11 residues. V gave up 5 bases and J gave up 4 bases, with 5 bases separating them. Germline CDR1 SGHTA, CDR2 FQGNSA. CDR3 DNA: TGTGCCAGCAGCCCCAGCTATGGCTACACCTTC. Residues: CASSPSYGYTF.

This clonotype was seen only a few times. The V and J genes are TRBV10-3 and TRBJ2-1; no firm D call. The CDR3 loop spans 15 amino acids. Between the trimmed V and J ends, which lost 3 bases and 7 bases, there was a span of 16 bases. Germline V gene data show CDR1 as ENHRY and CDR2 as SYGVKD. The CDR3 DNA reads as TGTGCCATCAGTGAAGGTTCTGGTCAGTGGAATGAGCAGTTCTTC. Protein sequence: CAISEGSGQWNEQFF.

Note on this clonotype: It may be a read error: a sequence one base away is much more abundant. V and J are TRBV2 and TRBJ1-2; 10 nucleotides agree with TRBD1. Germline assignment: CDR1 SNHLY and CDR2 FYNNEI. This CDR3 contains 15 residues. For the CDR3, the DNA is TGTGTCAGCAGTGAAGCCAGGACAGGGGGCTATGGCTACACCTTC. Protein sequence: CVSSEARTGGYGYTF.

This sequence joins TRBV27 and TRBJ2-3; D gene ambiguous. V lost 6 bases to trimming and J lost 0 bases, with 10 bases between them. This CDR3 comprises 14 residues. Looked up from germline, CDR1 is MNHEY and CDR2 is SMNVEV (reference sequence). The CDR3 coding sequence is TGTGCCAGCAGCGATTTGCGCAGCACAGATACGCAGTATTTT. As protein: CASSDLRSTDTQYF.

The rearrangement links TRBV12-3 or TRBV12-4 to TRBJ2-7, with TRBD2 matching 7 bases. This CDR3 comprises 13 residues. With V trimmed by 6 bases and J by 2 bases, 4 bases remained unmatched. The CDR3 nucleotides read TGTGCCAGCAGACCGGGGAGGGCCTACGAGCAGTACTTC. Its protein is CASRPGRAYEQYF.

CDR3 nucleotide sequence: TGTGCCAGCAGCTTAGATCCGCCGGGACAGGGCTCTGGGGCCAACGTCCTGACTTTC. It encodes CASSLDPPGQGSGANVLTF. The chain links TRBV11-2 to TRBJ2-6; 9 bases line up with TRBD1. The CDR3 has 19 amino acids. CDR1 and CDR2 from the germline V gene are SGHAT and FQNNGV. Unmatched junction bases numbered 6, after V lost 0 bases and J lost 0 bases.

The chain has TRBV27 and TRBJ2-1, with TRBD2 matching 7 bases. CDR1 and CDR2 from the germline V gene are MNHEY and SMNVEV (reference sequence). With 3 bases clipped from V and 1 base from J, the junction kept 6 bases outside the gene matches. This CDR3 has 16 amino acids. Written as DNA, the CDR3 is TGTGCCAGCAGTTTGACAAGAGCGGGGTCCTACAATGAGCAGTTCTTC. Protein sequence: CASSLTRAGSYNEQFF.

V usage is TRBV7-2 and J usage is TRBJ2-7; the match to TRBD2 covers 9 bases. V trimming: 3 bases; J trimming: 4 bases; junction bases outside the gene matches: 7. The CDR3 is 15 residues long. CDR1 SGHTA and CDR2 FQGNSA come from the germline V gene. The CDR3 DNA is TGTGCCAGCAGCTTCGGCGCTAGCGGGAATTACGAGCAGTACTTC. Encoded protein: CASSFGASGNYEQYF.

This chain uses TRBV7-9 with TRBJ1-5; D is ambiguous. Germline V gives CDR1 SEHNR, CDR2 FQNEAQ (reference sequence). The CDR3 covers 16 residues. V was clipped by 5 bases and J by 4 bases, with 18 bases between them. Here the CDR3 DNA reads TGTGCCAGCAGCCCGAGTTATGGGGTAGGAAATCAGCCCCAGCATTTT. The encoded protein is CASSPSYGVGNQPQHF. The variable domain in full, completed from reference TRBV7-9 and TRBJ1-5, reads DTGVSQNPRHKITKRGQNVTFRCDPISEHNRLYWYRQTLGQGPEFLTYFQNEAQLEKSRLLSDRFSAERPKGSFSTLEIQRTEQGDSAMYLCASSPSYGVGNQPQHFGDGTRLSIL.

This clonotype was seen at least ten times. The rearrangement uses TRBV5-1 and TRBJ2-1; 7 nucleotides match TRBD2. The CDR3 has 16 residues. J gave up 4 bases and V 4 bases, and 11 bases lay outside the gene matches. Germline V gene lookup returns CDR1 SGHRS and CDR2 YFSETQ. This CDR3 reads CASSPTRGEGYNEQFF. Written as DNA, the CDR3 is TGCGCCAGCAGCCCTACCCGGGGGGAAGGGTACAATGAGCAGTTCTTC.